These 15 T cell receptor beta chains were all obtained from the same sample, sequenced in a study of a mutant IDH1 vaccine in newly diagnosed glioma. These receptors' antigens are unknown. The time point: week 35, safety follow-up. Doses comprised 300 ug of mutant IDH1 20-mer peptide each, plus topical imiquimod. The protocol was immunoSEQ multiplex PCR, while the TCRdb copy is restricted to in-frame clones and leaves out a portion. Of some 48,000 clones in the sample, over 65% are singletons; the top ten hold 9% to 15%. The starting material was PBMCs, obtained from a glioma patient whose treatment included an IDH1 peptide vaccine. The receptors stem from a man in his forties or fifties with glioma.

The chain combines TRBV11-3 with TRBJ2-7, with 8 bases that match TRBD1. V was pared by 5 bases and J by 3 bases, with 12 bases of the junction left unmatched. Germline V CDR1 and CDR2: SGHNT, YENEEA. The CDR3 sequence is 16 residues long. The CDR3 bases are TGTGCCAGCAGCCCCGGACAGGGAGAAGGCCACTACGAGCAGTACTTC. This translates into CASSPGQGEGHYEQYF.

The chain recombines TRBV6-1 with TRBJ2-5; 7 bases are a match to TRBD2. V shed 3 bases, J shed 9 bases, and the junction held 10 bases outside the gene matches. CDR1 and CDR2 (germline): MNHNS, SASEGT. The CDR3 runs 14 residues. The CDR3 is CASSEGLSQGAQYF. The CDR3 region has the DNA TGTGCCAGCAGTGAGGGACTAAGCCAAGGGGCCCAGTACTTC.

V gene TRBV9 combines with J gene TRBJ1-1; 7 bases map to TRBD1. The germline gives CDR1 SGDLS, CDR2 YYNGEE. The ends lost 3 bases at V and 5 bases at J; junction bases unmatched: 10. CDR3 length: 15 residues. The CDR3 region has the DNA TGTGCCAGCAGCGCCCTCCGACAGGGTGGAACTGAAGCTTTCTTT. Its translation is CASSALRQGGTEAFF.

The chain recombines TRBV4-2 with TRBJ2-1, with D tentatively TRBD1 (5 bases). V dropped 1 base and J dropped 0 bases, with 10 bases sitting between them. Germline values: CDR1 LGHNA, CDR2 YNFKEQ. The CDR3 runs 16 residues. CDR3 region: CASSQATANSYNEQFF. The DNA for the CDR3 is TGTGCCAGCAGCCAAGCGACAGCGAACTCCTACAATGAGCAGTTCTTC.

This chain uses TRBV4-3 with TRBJ1-5; no reliable D call. Germline lookup yields CDR1 LGHNA and CDR2 YSLEER. CDR3 length: 16 amino acids. V lost 1 base, J lost 2 bases, and 12 bases lay in between. The DNA of the CDR3 is TGCGCCAGCAGCCAAGGGGTAGGGAGGGGCAATCAGCCCCAGCATTTT. It is translated as CASSQGVGRGNQPQHF.

The chain links TRBV6-5 to TRBJ2-3, with D perhaps matching TRBD1 or TRBD2 (5 bases each). V shed 2 bases and J shed 2 bases, with 8 bases lying between them. Germline V gene sequence: CDR1 MNHEY, CDR2 SVGAGI. The CDR3 runs to 14 residues. The CDR3 here is CASSYRDLTDTQYF. In nucleotides, the CDR3 is TGTGCCAGCAGTTACAGGGACCTCACAGATACGCAGTATTTT.

This clone was detected only a few times. The chain has TRBV15 and TRBJ2-7; D perhaps matches TRBD1 (5 bases). Trimming left V 9 bases short and J 1 base short, with 16 bases between. The germline V gene has CDR1 LNHNV and CDR2 YYDKDF (reference sequence). This CDR3 has 14 residues. The CDR3 DNA is TGTGCCACGTCCTTGGGGCCAGGGTCCTACGAGCAGTACGTC. Protein product: CATSLGPGSYEQYV.

This clone was observed once. V usage is TRBV4-1 and J usage is TRBJ2-5; TRBD2 is a possible D gene (6 bases). This CDR3 has 15 amino acids. The germline V gene has CDR1 MGHRA and CDR2 YSYEKL. V was clipped by 2 bases and J by 5 bases, with 15 bases between them. CDR3 region: CASSQPGLSGETQYF. As DNA, the CDR3 is TGCGCCAGCAGCCAACCGGGACTCAGTGGGGAGACCCAGTACTTC.

This clone has a single count. The rearrangement links TRBV19 to TRBJ1-5; no clear D gene. Germline assignment: CDR1 LNHDA and CDR2 SQIVND (reference sequence). Trimming stripped 3 bases from V and 0 bases from J, with 12 bases between. This CDR3 comprises 16 residues. The CDR3 bases are TGTGCCAGTAGTATCACGGGAGAGTATAGCAATCAGCCCCAGCATTTT. It is translated as CASSITGEYSNQPQHF.

V gene TRBV5-1 combines with J gene TRBJ2-1; unclear D gene. Trimming cost V 1 base and J 6 bases, with 14 bases left between them. CDR3 length: 15 amino acids. Germline CDR1 and CDR2: SGHRS and YFSETQ. The CDR3 DNA is TGCGCCAGCAGCTTGTCAGCTCTTGAGCGCAATGAGCAGTTCTTC. Its translation: CASSLSALERNEQFF.

This clone was observed at least ten times. The V call is TRBV7-2, the J call TRBJ2-2, with 13 bases aligning to TRBD2. Germline V lookup: CDR1 SGHTA, CDR2 FQGNSA. The V and J ends lost 4 bases and 8 bases, in that order; junction bases with no gene match: 1. The CDR3 sequence is 14 residues long. The CDR3 DNA follows: TGTGCCAGCAGCTGGGGACTAGCGGGAGGGGAGCTGTTTTTT. Amino acids: CASSWGLAGGELFF.

The genes are TRBV13 and TRBJ2-3; D gene unclear. In germline, CDR1 is PRHDT, CDR2 FYEKMQ (reference sequence). Trimming took off 5 bases at V and 3 bases at J, with 0 bases between the two ends. The CDR3 spans 10 residues. The CDR3 here is CASSTDTQYF. CDR3 nucleotide sequence: TGTGCCAGCAGCACAGATACGCAGTATTTT.

The CDR3 DNA reads as TGTGCCAGCACCTCTCTTCTACGGAGAGAGCAGTACTTC. Protein: CASTSLLRREQYF. V is TRBV25-1 and J is TRBJ2-7; D gene unclear. Germline CDR1 is MGHDK and CDR2 is SYGVNS. Trimming stripped 7 bases from V and 7 bases from J, with 17 bases between. This CDR3 is built from 13 residues.

The CDR3 loop reads CSANRGEQFF. CDR3 DNA: TGCAGTGCTAACCGGGGGGAGCAGTTCTTC. This sequence joins TRBV20-1 and TRBJ2-1, with a weak D call TRBD2 (6 bases). The length of the CDR3 is 10 residues. The V gene lost 4 bases and the J gene lost 10 bases, with 8 bases spanning the gap. From germline, CDR1 is DFQATT and CDR2 SNEGSKA (reference sequence).

The genes are TRBV23-1 and TRBJ2-1; D is ambiguous. TRBV23-1 belongs to the ORF category, with a function that is uncertain. This CDR3 has 14 residues. V was shortened by 7 bases and J by 5 bases, with 15 bases between the two germline ends. The CDR3 bases are TGCGCCAGCAAAGTCAAAACAAGGGACAATGAGCAGTTCTTC. It specifies CASKVKTRDNEQFF.